These T cell receptor beta chains were read from a single sample in a study of beta chain features in type 1 diabetes. This table comes from immunoSEQ multiplex PCR, and its TCRdb copy is limited to in-frame clones, with some not included. The sample records 100,000 to 150,000 clones, 9% being singletons. Specimen: central memory CD4+ T cells from blood. These receptors all stem from a young man with type 1 diabetes. CDR3s include the opening cysteine and the closing phenylalanine or tryptophan. D genes are given only for firm matches. Rows give clone size only sometimes, using once, few, many, or a class for an expanded clone.

abundance	v_gene	d_gene	j_gene	CDR3aa	CDR3nt
many	TRBV29-1	NA	TRBJ2-3	CSVLGSSVDTQYF	TGCAGCGTTCTGGGGAGTTCAGTCGATACGCAGTATTTT
NA	TRBV4-3	TRBD2	TRBJ2-1	CASSQVLAGGYNEQFF	TGCGCCAGCAGCCAAGTACTAGCGGGGGGCTACAATGAGCAGTTCTTC
NA	TRBV28	NA	TRBJ2-5	CASSQEGETQYF	TGTGCCAGCAGCCAGGAGGGAGAGACCCAGTACTTC
few	TRBV4-2	NA	TRBJ2-1	CASAMTPSVSYNEQFF	TGTGCCAGCGCGATGACTCCTAGCGTCTCCTACAATGAGCAGTTCTTC
NA	TRBV7-8	TRBD1	TRBJ2-7	CASSYRGQASYEQYF	TGTGCCAGCAGCTACAGGGGGCAGGCGTCCTACGAGCAGTACTTC
few	TRBV5-4	TRBD1	TRBJ1-2	CASSLGGTGGYTF	TGTGCCAGCAGCTTGGGGGGGACAGGGGGCTACACCTTC
NA	TRBV5-1	TRBD2	TRBJ2-4	CASSPQGGSAKNIQYF	TGCGCCAGCAGCCCTCAGGGAGGGTCGGCCAAAAACATTCAGTACTTC
NA	TRBV29-1	NA	TRBJ1-5	CSVAPGIGNQPQHF	TGCAGCGTTGCCCCGGGAATCGGCAATCAGCCCCAGCATTTT
NA	TRBV2	NA	TRBJ2-1	CASRENNEQFF	TGTGCCAGCAGGGAGAACAATGAGCAGTTCTTC
many	TRBV5-1	NA	TRBJ2-2	CASSRTGASVDAGELFF	TGCGCCAGCAGCCGCACCGGGGCTAGCGTGGACGCCGGGGAGCTGTTTTTT
NA	TRBV2	NA	TRBJ1-2	CASSDQGHYGYTF	TGTGCCAGCAGTGATCAGGGCCACTATGGCTACACCTTC
NA	TRBV4-2	TRBD2	TRBJ2-3	CASSQVGYGGASDTQYF	TGTGCCAGCAGCCAAGTAGGATACGGGGGGGCCTCAGATACGCAGTATTTT
NA	TRBV5-6	NA	TRBJ2-5	CASSFGTLQETQYF	TGTGCCAGCAGCTTTGGGACACTCCAAGAGACCCAGTACTTC
NA	TRBV29-1	TRBD1	TRBJ2-3	CSVRDRSFTSTDTQYF	TGCAGCGTGAGGGACAGGTCATTTACTAGCACAGATACGCAGTATTTT
few	TRBV5-4	NA	TRBJ2-7	CASSPTIGAGDYEQYF	TGTGCCAGCAGCCCGACGATTGGGGCAGGGGACTACGAGCAGTACTTC
NA	TRBV10-3	NA	TRBJ1-2	CATVARGTYGYTF	TGTGCCACCGTCGCGCGGGGGACCTATGGCTACACCTTC
few	TRBV7-9	NA	TRBJ2-5	CASSPTRESETQYF	TGTGCCAGCAGCCCCACGAGGGAATCAGAGACCCAGTACTTC
NA	TRBV4-2	TRBD2	TRBJ2-7	CASSPSGSSYEQYF	TGTGCCAGCAGCCCGAGCGGGAGCTCCTACGAGCAGTACTTC
NA	TRBV4-2	NA	TRBJ1-1	CASSQDEAGNTEAFF	TGTGCCAGCAGCCAAGATGAAGCGGGGAACACTGAAGCTTTCTTT
NA	TRBV18	NA	TRBJ1-6	CASSMSGQTNSPLHF	TGTGCCAGCTCAATGTCCGGACAGACTAATTCACCCCTCCACTTT
NA	TRBV18	TRBD1	TRBJ1-1	CASSPTPGQGNTEAFF	TGTGCCAGCTCGCCAACCCCTGGACAGGGAAACACTGAAGCTTTCTTT
NA	TRBV27	TRBD1	TRBJ1-2	CASSSYDRAGGYTF	TGTGCCAGCAGTTCCTACGACAGGGCTGGGGGCTACACCTTC
NA	TRBV11-1	NA	TRBJ1-2	CASSPPGRANYGYTF	TGTGCCAGCAGCCCCCCCGGTCGTGCCAACTATGGCTACACCTTC
NA	TRBV6-5	TRBD1	TRBJ1-5	CASSYLGTGGNQPQHF	TGTGCCAGCAGTTACTTGGGGACAGGGGGTAATCAGCCCCAGCATTTT
few	TRBV4-1	NA	TRBJ1-1	CASSQFTGRTEAFF	TGCGCCAGCAGCCAATTTACAGGGCGGACTGAAGCTTTCTTT
few	TRBV7-8	TRBD2	TRBJ2-3	CASSQDGRGGTTDTQYF	TGTGCCAGCAGCCAAGACGGGCGGGGGGGCACAACAGATACGCAGTATTTT
few	TRBV6-5	NA	TRBJ2-1	CASITGGSDNEQFF	TGTGCCAGCATCACGGGGGGCTCGGACAATGAGCAGTTCTTC
few	TRBV2	NA	TRBJ2-6	CASRGIRGPSGANVLTF	TGTGCCAGCAGGGGAATCAGGGGACCCTCTGGGGCCAACGTCCTGACTTTC
NA	TRBV2	TRBD1	TRBJ2-7	CASSPRTGTYEQYF	TGTGCCAGTTCCCCTCGGACAGGGACTTACGAGCAGTACTTC
few	TRBV7-2	NA	TRBJ1-5	CASSLRATHNSNQPQHF	TGTGCCAGCAGCTTACGTGCCACACACAATAGCAATCAGCCCCAGCATTTT
few	TRBV28	TRBD1	TRBJ2-5	CASSPLTGGGQTQYF	TGTGCCAGCAGTCCCCTTACAGGGGGCGGACAGACCCAGTACTTC
few	TRBV4-1	NA	TRBJ1-4	CASSQGPGRGLTEKLFF	TGCGCCAGCAGCCAAGGCCCAGGGCGGGGGTTAACTGAAAAACTGTTTTTT
few	TRBV2	TRBD2	TRBJ2-1	CASSGVAGPYNEQFF	TGTGCCAGCAGTGGTGTAGCGGGGCCCTACAATGAGCAGTTCTTC
few	TRBV5-4	NA	TRBJ2-2	CASSQEHGRTGELFF	TGCGCCAGCAGCCAAGAGCACGGTAGAACCGGGGAGCTGTTTTTT
few	TRBV28	TRBD1	TRBJ1-2	CASSLSTGGLGYGYTF	TGTGCCAGCAGTTTAAGTACAGGGGGCCTAGGGTATGGCTACACCTTC
few	TRBV28	NA	TRBJ2-7	CASSSEGALKTYEQYF	TGTGCCAGCAGTTCCGAAGGGGCCTTAAAAACCTACGAGCAGTACTTC
few	TRBV11-2	NA	TRBJ1-2	CASSLDRGNGYTF	TGTGCCAGCAGCTTAGACAGGGGAAATGGCTACACCTTC
few	TRBV2	NA	TRBJ1-1	CASRQQGLGPEAFF	TGTGCCAGCAGACAACAGGGTTTGGGGCCTGAAGCTTTCTTT
few	TRBV4-2	NA	TRBJ1-6	CASSQDGGAGGYNSPLHF	TGTGCCAGCAGCCAAGATGGGGGGGCTGGGGGCTATAATTCACCCCTCCACTTT
NA	TRBV11-2	NA	TRBJ2-1	CASRAGYNEQFF	TGTGCCAGCAGGGCGGGGTACAATGAGCAGTTCTTC
NA	TRBV19	NA	TRBJ2-7	CASSMERGYEQYF	TGTGCCAGTAGTATGGAGAGAGGGTACGAGCAGTACTTC
NA	TRBV5-6	NA	TRBJ2-3	CASSLGGAGADTQYF	TGTGCCAGCAGCTTGGGGGGAGCAGGGGCAGATACGCAGTATTTT
NA	TRBV7-9	NA	TRBJ2-7	CASSLIGSSYEQYF	TGTGCCAGCAGCTTAATCGGGTCCTCCTACGAGCAGTACTTC
few	TRBV5-1	NA	TRBJ1-1	CASSSEGDTEAFF	TGCGCCAGCAGCTCGGAGGGAGACACTGAAGCTTTCTTT
NA	TRBV29-1	TRBD1	TRBJ1-1	CSVRDREGAEAFF	TGCAGCGTCAGGGACAGGGAAGGCGCTGAAGCTTTCTTT
few	TRBV18	NA	TRBJ2-4	CASSPITANAKNIQYF	TGTGCCAGCTCACCAATAACAGCAAACGCCAAAAACATTCAGTACTTC
NA	TRBV30	NA	TRBJ1-3	CASQEVGRVVGNTIYF	TGTGCCTCACAAGAGGTGGGCAGGGTAGTTGGAAACACCATATATTTT
NA	TRBV7-2	NA	TRBJ1-2	CASSQDMEYRTF	TGTGCCAGCAGCCAAGATATGGAGTATAGGACCTTC
few	TRBV5-4	TRBD1	TRBJ1-2	CASSLAAGTANYGYTF	TGTGCCAGCAGCTTGGCCGCCGGGACAGCTAACTATGGCTACACCTTC
few	TRBV11-2	NA	TRBJ2-1	CASSLVAGGFYNEQFF	TGTGCCAGCAGCTTAGTCGCCGGGGGATTCTACAATGAGCAGTTCTTC
NA	TRBV5-1	TRBD2	TRBJ2-2	CASSSEASGATNTGELFF	TGCGCCAGCAGCTCGGAAGCTAGCGGGGCGACGAACACCGGGGAGCTGTTTTTT
few	TRBV5-1	TRBD2	TRBJ2-5	CASSRATGLAGAQETQYF	TGCGCCAGCAGCCGCGCCACGGGACTAGCGGGGGCTCAAGAGACCCAGTACTTC
NA	TRBV6-5	NA	TRBJ1-5	CASSYFRGSNQPQHF	TGTGCCAGCAGTTACTTCAGGGGTAGCAATCAGCCCCAGCATTTT
NA	TRBV18	TRBD1	TRBJ1-1	CASSPRTGDTEAFF	TGTGCCAGCTCACCACGGACAGGGGACACTGAAGCTTTCTTT
few	TRBV15	NA	TRBJ2-1	CATSRVTRGYNEQFF	TGTGCCACCAGCAGAGTGACGCGGGGATACAATGAGCAGTTCTTC
few	TRBV20-1	NA	TRBJ2-3	CSAIGTDTQYF	TGCAGTGCTATCGGCACAGATACGCAGTATTTT
few	TRBV28	NA	TRBJ2-7	CASSLPSANEQYF	TGTGCCAGCAGTTTGCCAAGCGCAAACGAGCAGTACTTC
NA	TRBV30	NA	TRBJ1-4	CAWSVGMGGREKLFF	TGTGCCTGGAGTGTAGGGATGGGGGGGCGTGAAAAACTGTTTTTT
NA	TRBV2	TRBD1	TRBJ2-3	CASSPWTGSTDTQYF	TGTGCCAGCAGCCCCTGGACAGGTAGCACAGATACGCAGTATTTT
few	TRBV27	NA	TRBJ2-1	CASSLGASSYNEQFF	TGTGCCAGCAGTTTAGGGGCCAGCTCCTACAATGAGCAGTTCTTC